Listed below are T cell receptor beta chains from one sample, sequenced in a study of blood T cells in healthy people across ages. TCRdb re-analysed the 5' RACE reads in MiXCR, keeping a single row per CDR3 protein. The data show fewer than 950,000 distinct CDR3 sequences, 35% to 40% seen once. Sequencing was done on a sample of blood. The source is a man between 18 and 29 years old in good health. Each CDR3 is given without its conserved first and last residue.

>TRBV4-2|TRBJ2-7
ASSQEDEQY
>TRBV6-6|TRBJ2-3
ASTLGGVVDTQY
>TRBV5-1|TRBJ1-1
ASCSDRGTEAF
>TRBV12-3/TRBV12-4|TRBJ1-2
ASSLAPAAYGYT
>TRBV4-3|TRBJ2-2
ASSQHTGGNTGELF
>TRBV29-1|TRBJ2-5
SSGTGTGGGETQY
>TRBV12-3/TRBV12-4|TRBJ1-2
ASSRQGDGYGYT
>TRBV6-5|TRBJ1-5
ASSYSSSNQPQH
>TRBV6-5|TRBJ2-6
ASRVTGANVLT
>TRBV10-3|TRBJ2-7
AISESISGTGGPY
>TRBV6-2/TRBV6-3|TRBJ1-1
ASGTLNTEAF
>TRBV3-1|TRBJ2-1
ASSRTGTQYNEQF
>TRBV12-3/TRBV12-4|TRBJ1-1
ASSPGGGMNTEAF
>TRBV20-1|TRBJ2-7
SPASSAYEQY
>TRBV3-1|TRBJ2-1
ASTRTGDTYNEQF
>TRBV6-5|TRBJ1-2
ASSAVVADGYT
>TRBV27|TRBJ2-5
ASSYARGHNNEQY
>TRBV4-3|TRBJ2-2
ASSQDLGAGSGELF
>TRBV2|TRBJ1-2
ASRDRALGGYT
>TRBV3-1|TRBJ2-5
ASSQGANGGGETQY
>TRBV12-3/TRBV12-4|TRBJ1-1
ASSLARGGAANTEAF
>TRBV20-1|TRBJ2-7
SARGALAGYEQY
>TRBV15|TRBJ1-6
ATSRRVRGSNSPLH
>TRBV12-3/TRBV12-4|TRBJ1-6
ASSRSYSPLH
>TRBV7-9|TRBJ2-7
ASSSEGLYEQY
>TRBV5-4|TRBJ2-2
ASSLPGTGGRTGELF
>TRBV7-9|TRBJ2-3
ACSNQGLSDTQY
>TRBV27|TRBJ2-1
ASSFYSLGNEQF
>TRBV7-9|TRBJ2-1
ASTVGGGAIYNEQF
>TRBV7-2|TRBJ2-7
ASSPGAGTSGYEQY
>TRBV20-1|TRBJ1-1
SAREMADTEAF
>TRBV15|TRBJ2-1
ATSRGWQGPDNEQF
>TRBV15|TRBJ1-4
ATSDRAGEKLF
>TRBV29-1|TRBJ1-5
SYADGGGDQPQH
>TRBV4-1|TRBJ1-1
ASMGIMNTEAF
>TRBV20-1|TRBJ2-1
SARWGTAKSNEQF
>TRBV20-1|TRBJ2-1
SAPPASGGFGEQF
>TRBV6-5|.
ASSPLRGAVLKTQY
>TRBV19|TRBJ2-4
ASGSGAFAKNIQY
>TRBV6-6|TRBJ1-6
ASSHGGQSNSPLH
>TRBV7-2|TRBJ2-2
ASSPPIQTGELF
>TRBV11-2|TRBJ2-4
ASSSTRGGGKNIQY
>TRBV12-3/TRBV12-4|TRBJ2-3
ASSSRGLAADMQY
>TRBV6-6|TRBJ1-1
ASSYGRWTEAF
>TRBV7-2|TRBJ2-2
ASSLEGGTTGELF
>TRBV29-1|TRBJ1-4
SAIGCLDRGLEKLF
>TRBV20-1|TRBJ1-2
SAEGEGGGPYGYT
>TRBV20-1|TRBJ2-3
SGRGGPGDTQY
>TRBV7-2|.
ASSWGSSYNEQY
>TRBV30|.
AGSVHYYEQY
>TRBV10-3|TRBJ2-1
AISESLSSYNEQF
>TRBV7-2|TRBJ2-5
ASSKRTSGAETQY
>TRBV3-1|TRBJ2-3
ASSQADPGRTDTQY
>TRBV6-1|TRBJ2-1
ASSEPRGGLANEQF
>TRBV5-1|TRBJ2-3
ASSLEGGHTDTQY